This entry lists 14 T cell receptor beta chains sequenced from one sample in a study of T cells in Graves' hyperthyroidism and ophthalmopathy. Using RNA transcripts as the source, TCR beta CDR3 regions were amplified. Primed by the HTBI set, a first-round RT-PCR was run on the TCR CDR3. MiXCR, run by TCRdb on the multiplex PCR reads, gives a single entry per CDR3 protein. The sample holds about 640,000 distinct CDR3 sequences, 20% seen once. The sequenced sample was blood. These receptors all come from a man aged 25-45 years with Graves' ophthalmopathy.

This clonotype was counted a few times. CDR3 sequence reads: CASSLARGGLVTQYF. The CDR3 DNA reads as TGTGCCAGCAGTCTGGCCAGGGGTGGGTTGGTCACGCAGTATTTT. The rearrangement uses TRBV28 and TRBJ2-3; D possibly corresponds to TRBD1 (6 bases). CDR3 length: 15 amino acids. Between the trimmed V and J ends, which lost 5 bases and 9 bases, there was a span of 21 bases. Per germline, CDR1 MDHEN and CDR2 SYDVKM.

This clonotype was detected only a few times. The CDR3 protein is CSARPGGTYEQYF. The CDR3 coding sequence is TGCAGTGCTAGGCCGGGGGGGACCTACGAGCAGTACTTC. The chain recombines TRBV20-1 with TRBJ2-7, with 8 nucleotides matching TRBD2. This CDR3 is built from 13 residues. CDR1 DFQATT and CDR2 SNEGSKA come from the germline V gene (reference sequence). V was clipped by 3 bases and J by 2 bases; unmatched bases: 3.

This chain connects TRBV27 to TRBJ2-7; TRBD1 agrees at 10 bases. This CDR3 is built from 14 residues. Germline V CDR1 and CDR2: MNHEY, SMNVEV (reference sequence). V lost 5 bases and J lost 4; bases outside the gene matches: 5. CDR3 bases: TGTGCCAGCAGTACCGACAGGGGGCATTACGAGCAGTACTTC. Translated: CASSTDRGHYEQYF.

This clonotype turned up a few times. The V and J genes are TRBV7-2 and TRBJ2-1; TRBD2 might be the D (7 bases). V dropped 1 base and J dropped 7 bases, with 14 bases sitting between them. The germline gives CDR1 SGHTA, CDR2 FQGNSA. The CDR3 length is 15 residues. CDR3 DNA sequence: TGTGCCAGCAGCTTAGGGGGAGGGGGGGGGAATGAGCAGTTCTTC. Its protein is CASSLGGGGGNEQFF.

The V and J genes are TRBV7-8 and TRBJ2-7; TRBD1 aligns across 9 bases. Germline V gene lookup returns CDR1 SGHVS and CDR2 FQNEAQ. The trim removed 1 base at V and 6 bases at J, leaving 7 bases unmatched. The length of the CDR3 is 15 residues. The CDR3 region has the DNA TGTGCCAGCAGCTTAGATACCGGACAGGGGTTCGAGCAGTACTTC. Protein: CASSLDTGQGFEQYF.

Remarks on this clonotype: One end of the junction fails to match germline, which may point to a read error. The chain is built from TRBV5-1 and TRBJ2-3; TRBD2 aligns across 13 bases. The CDR3 sequence is 17 residues long. The germline V gene encodes CDR1 SGHRS and CDR2 YFSETQ. CDR3 in amino acids: CASSRGLAGVGTDTQYF. CDR3 bases: TGTGCCAGCAGCCGCGGACTAGCGGGAGTTGGCACAGATACGCAGTATTTT.

V gene TRBV7-6 combines with J gene TRBJ2-2, with 10 bases fitting TRBD2. The CDR3 length is 16 residues. The V and J ends lost 1 base and 4 bases, in that order; junction bases with no gene match: 3. From germline, CDR1 is SGHVS and CDR2 FNYEAQ. DNA of the CDR3: TGTGCCAGCAGCTTAGAGGCTAGCGGGAGCACCGGGGAGCTGTTTTTT. Encoded protein: CASSLEASGSTGELFF.

This sequence joins TRBV4-2 and TRBJ2-4; possibly TRBD1 for D (5 bases). The CDR3 length is 17 residues. V lost 3 bases and J 0 bases, leaving 15 bases between the germline ends. Germline CDR1 is LGHNA and CDR2 is YNFKEQ. The CDR3: CASSQERTRLAKNIQYF. CDR3 bases: TGTGCCAGCAGCCAGGAGAGGACACGCTTAGCCAAAAACATTCAGTACTTC.

This clonotype was detected ten times or more. The chain uses TRBV7-8 and TRBJ2-7; 9 bases line up with TRBD2. The CDR3 loop spans 21 amino acids. Germline CDR1 SGHVS, CDR2 FQNEAQ. The V gene end was trimmed by 3 bases and the J gene end by 2 bases; junction bases not matched to a gene: 23. The CDR3 sequence is CASSFPGRTRQEREEPYEQYF. The CDR3 nucleotides read TGTGCCAGCAGCTTCCCTGGTAGGACACGCCAGGAGCGGGAGGAACCCTACGAGCAGTACTTC. Combining the CDR3 with reference TRBV7-8 and TRBJ2-7 gives the whole variable domain GAGVSQSPRYKVAKRGQDVALRCDPISGHVSLFWYQQALGQGPEFLTYFQNEAQLDKSGLPSDRFFAERPEGSVSTLKIQRTQQEDSAVYLCASSFPGRTRQEREEPYEQYFGPGTRLTVT.

This clonotype has more than one count but fewer than ten. This chain links TRBV20-1 with TRBJ1-5; tentative D call: TRBD1 (5 bases). The V and J ends lost 5 bases and 1 base respectively, with 15 bases between them. Germline V gives CDR1 DFQATT, CDR2 SNEGSKA (reference sequence). CDR3 size: 15 residues. This CDR3 reads CSAPDNGGSNQPQHF. The CDR3 DNA reads TGCAGTGCTCCTGACAACGGGGGGAGCAATCAGCCCCAGCATTTT.

The chain uses TRBV4-2 and TRBJ2-3; 11 nucleotides match TRBD2. CDR3 length equals 16 residues. Looked up from germline, CDR1 is LGHNA and CDR2 is YNFKEQ. V gave up 3 bases and J gave up 5 bases; unmatched junction bases: 7. CDR3 sequence reads: CASSHTLAGAVDTQYF. In DNA, the CDR3 is TGTGCCAGCAGCCACACACTAGCGGGAGCTGTAGATACGCAGTATTTT.

The chain carries TRBV5-1 and TRBJ2-2; D is tentatively TRBD1 or TRBD2 (6 bases each). Germline loops: CDR1 SGHRS, CDR2 YFSETQ. V lost 6 bases and J 3 bases, leaving 15 bases between the germline ends. The CDR3 is 15 residues long. The CDR3 here is CASTVGGSDTGELFF. CDR3 in DNA: TGCGCCAGCACCGTGGGGGGCTCGGACACCGGGGAGCTGTTTTTT.

This clonotype was observed a few times. The genes are TRBV5-1 and TRBJ1-2; D gene unclear. Trimming removed 4 bases at V and 7 bases at J, with 14 bases between. CDR3 length equals 13 residues. The germline gives CDR1 SGHRS, CDR2 YFSETQ. The CDR3 nucleotides are TGCGCCAGCAGCCCCCGTGGTGGCGGTGGCTACACCTTC. It yields the protein CASSPRGGGGYTF.

This clonotype was seen many times. The CDR3 sequence is CASILRGVAGGQETQYF. The CDR3 DNA reads as TGTGCCAGCATCCTCAGGGGGGTAGCGGGAGGGCAAGAGACCCAGTACTTC. This chain joins TRBV12-3 or TRBV12-4 and TRBJ2-5; 11 bases are a match to TRBD2. The V gene end was trimmed by 7 bases and the J gene end by 2 bases; junction bases not matched to a gene: 12. The CDR3 is made up of 17 amino acids.